This is a list of T cell receptor beta chains from one sample in a study of neoadjuvant anti-PD-1 for oral cavity cancer. Using immunoSEQ multiplex PCR, the repertoire was profiled, and TCRdb retains in-frame clones only, with some absent. The sample records fewer than 20,000 clones, 72% being singletons. Sequences were derived from PBMCs, sampled before nivolumab (anti-PD-1) treatment. These receptors originate from a person aged 35-79 years with oral cavity squamous cell carcinoma. CDR3s include the opening cysteine and the closing phenylalanine or tryptophan. Fields, in order: D gene, V gene, J gene, clone size, CDR3 protein, CDR3 DNA. A D gene is named only where the DNA matches it firmly. A row's size may be missing; if present it is once, few, many or a size class.

TRBD1	TRBV10-3	TRBJ2-7	.	CAIRAGTGGPDEQYF	TGTGCCATCAGAGCGGGGACAGGGGGCCCAGACGAGCAGTACTTC
TRBD1	TRBV5-1	TRBJ1-1	few	CASSPGTGARGTEAFF	TGCGCCAGCAGCCCTGGGACAGGGGCGAGGGGCACTGAAGCTTTCTTT
.	TRBV30	TRBJ1-3	.	CAWRLSSGNTIYF	TGTGCCTGGAGGTTATCGTCTGGAAACACCATATATTTT
.	TRBV7-7	TRBJ1-5	once	CASSLGGIFTLCSNQPQHF	TGTGCTAGCAGCTTGGGCGGGATCTTTACTCTTTGTAGCAATCAGCCCCAGCATTTT
.	TRBV10-3	TRBJ2-7	.	CAISQTAGKFYEQYF	TGTGCCATCAGCCAAACCGCGGGGAAATTCTACGAGCAGTACTTC
TRBD2	TRBV5-6	TRBJ2-7	.	CASSFLGLAGSEQYF	TGTGCCAGCAGCTTCCTCGGACTAGCGGGGAGCGAGCAGTACTTC
TRBD2	TRBV6-5	TRBJ2-5	.	CASSPGLGEETQYF	TGTGCCAGCAGCCCGGGACTAGGGGAAGAGACCCAGTACTTC
TRBD2	TRBV5-1	TRBJ2-3	once	CASSPFERGSTDTQYF	TGCGCCAGCAGCCCCTTTGAGCGGGGGTCCACAGATACGCAGTATTTT
TRBD2	TRBV5-4	TRBJ2-2	.	CASSLGPSGGASGELFF	TGTGCCAGCAGCTTGGGGCCTAGCGGGGGGGCCTCCGGGGAGCTGTTTTTT
.	TRBV6-1	TRBJ2-7	.	CASIDSYEQYF	TGTGCCAGCATTGACAGCTACGAGCAGTACTTC
.	TRBV11-3	TRBJ2-2	few	CASTRGGGNTGELFF	TGTGCCAGCACCCGGGGAGGGGGGAACACCGGGGAGCTGTTTTTT
TRBD2	TRBV5-4	TRBJ2-1	.	CASRLAGRNEQFF	TGTGCAAGCCGCCTAGCGGGGCGCAATGAGCAGTTCTTC
TRBD1	TRBV14	TRBJ1-6	.	CASSIDRGNSPLHF	TGTGCCAGCAGCATCGACAGGGGGAATTCACCCCTCCACTTT
TRBD2	TRBV4-1	TRBJ2-3	.	CASTQAFSPRLAGVGTQYF	TGCGCCAGCACCCAAGCCTTCTCCCCACGGCTAGCGGGAGTTGGTACGCAGTATTTT
.	TRBV9	TRBJ1-4	.	CASSLSGSEKLFF	TGTGCCAGCAGCTTGTCAGGGAGTGAAAAACTGTTTTTT
TRBD1	TRBV6-1	TRBJ2-7	few	CASSVRTGAGYEQYF	TGTGCCAGCAGTGTACGGACAGGGGCGGGCTACGAGCAGTACTTC
.	TRBV4-1	TRBJ2-1	.	CASSQPVRAYNEQFF	TGCGCCAGCAGCCAACCCGTACGGGCCTACAATGAGCAGTTCTTC
TRBD2	TRBV4-1	TRBJ2-3	.	CASSQVGLAGGPRADTQYF	TGCGCCAGCAGCCAAGTGGGACTAGCGGGGGGGCCTCGGGCAGATACGCAGTATTTT
.	TRBV29-1	TRBJ2-7	.	CSVGPTGREQYF	TGCAGCGTTGGCCCCACGGGTCGCGAGCAGTACTTC
.	TRBV5-1	TRBJ1-1	few	CASTEGRNLEAFF	TGCGCCAGCACCGAGGGCCGGAACCTTGAAGCTTTCTTT